The clone carrying this T cell receptor (beta chain) was detected many times. This entry comes from a study of read filtering for tumor transcriptome and immune sequencing. About the study: Per sample, TCR-region reads ranged about 4.05 to 10.27 million by IR-seq, roughly 75 to 1,400 by RNA-seq.

The V and J ends lost 3 bases and 4 bases, in that order; junction bases with no gene match: 9. This CDR3 is 15 amino acids long. The germline CDR1 and CDR2 sequences are SGHRS and YFSETQ. The library was built from about 400 ng RNA with molecular barcoded adaptors for alpha/delta and beta/gamma chains. TCRdb re-called the reads through MiXCR, storing one row per CDR3 protein. Altogether about 86,000 distinct CDR3 sequences are present, roughly 12% being singletons, with the ten largest covering just under 15%. This chain links TRBV5-1 with TRBJ1-2; 7 nucleotides agree with TRBD1. The sequenced sample consisted of a population of CD138-negative cells sorted from bone marrow. The source of this sequence is a donor at least 40 years old with multiple myeloma. CDR3 residues: CASSSSTGETYGYTF. CDR3 sequence (DNA): TGCGCCAGCAGCTCGTCAACAGGGGAGACCTATGGCTACACCTTC.